This TCR beta chain was profiled in a study of T cells after somatic rescue of genetic block. Trimming cost V 7 bases and J 7 bases; bases outside gene matches: 13. The germline V gene encodes CDR1 SGHRS and CDR2 YFSETQ. This CDR3 contains 16 residues. Repertoires were generated with immunoSEQ multiplex PCR, while TCRdb's copy carries only in-frame clones and drops some. This table holds roughly 67,000 clones, less than 95% found once. The chain has TRBV5-1 and TRBJ1-6; the match to TRBD1 covers 8 bases. This receptor was identified in a man aged 35-49 years. Sequenced material: peripheral blood mononuclear cells (PBMCs). The CDR3, as DNA: TGCGCCAGCCGGCTAAGGACAGGGATAGCGAATTCACCCCTCCACTTT. Its translation is CASRLRTGIANSPLHF.